This T cell receptor (beta chain) was obtained from a study of siplizumab effects on memory and regulatory T cells. The study assayed 75,000 to 100,000 TCR templates per sample. Method: immunoSEQ multiplex PCR; TCRdb's copy keeps in-frame clones and lacks some. The sample has about 100,000 clones, about 94% seen once; the top ten hold around 1.1%. The length of the CDR3 is 11 residues. Deletions cut 3 bases from V and 6 bases from J, with 4 bases between. Germline assignment: CDR1 SGHAT and CDR2 FQNNGV. The sample was CD4+ T cells sorted from blood. The rearrangement links TRBV11-2 to TRBJ2-3; no clear D. The clonotype comes from a human donor in good health. The CDR3 DNA is TGTGCCAGCAGCTTTGCGGATACGCAGTATTTT. Encoded protein: CASSFADTQYF.